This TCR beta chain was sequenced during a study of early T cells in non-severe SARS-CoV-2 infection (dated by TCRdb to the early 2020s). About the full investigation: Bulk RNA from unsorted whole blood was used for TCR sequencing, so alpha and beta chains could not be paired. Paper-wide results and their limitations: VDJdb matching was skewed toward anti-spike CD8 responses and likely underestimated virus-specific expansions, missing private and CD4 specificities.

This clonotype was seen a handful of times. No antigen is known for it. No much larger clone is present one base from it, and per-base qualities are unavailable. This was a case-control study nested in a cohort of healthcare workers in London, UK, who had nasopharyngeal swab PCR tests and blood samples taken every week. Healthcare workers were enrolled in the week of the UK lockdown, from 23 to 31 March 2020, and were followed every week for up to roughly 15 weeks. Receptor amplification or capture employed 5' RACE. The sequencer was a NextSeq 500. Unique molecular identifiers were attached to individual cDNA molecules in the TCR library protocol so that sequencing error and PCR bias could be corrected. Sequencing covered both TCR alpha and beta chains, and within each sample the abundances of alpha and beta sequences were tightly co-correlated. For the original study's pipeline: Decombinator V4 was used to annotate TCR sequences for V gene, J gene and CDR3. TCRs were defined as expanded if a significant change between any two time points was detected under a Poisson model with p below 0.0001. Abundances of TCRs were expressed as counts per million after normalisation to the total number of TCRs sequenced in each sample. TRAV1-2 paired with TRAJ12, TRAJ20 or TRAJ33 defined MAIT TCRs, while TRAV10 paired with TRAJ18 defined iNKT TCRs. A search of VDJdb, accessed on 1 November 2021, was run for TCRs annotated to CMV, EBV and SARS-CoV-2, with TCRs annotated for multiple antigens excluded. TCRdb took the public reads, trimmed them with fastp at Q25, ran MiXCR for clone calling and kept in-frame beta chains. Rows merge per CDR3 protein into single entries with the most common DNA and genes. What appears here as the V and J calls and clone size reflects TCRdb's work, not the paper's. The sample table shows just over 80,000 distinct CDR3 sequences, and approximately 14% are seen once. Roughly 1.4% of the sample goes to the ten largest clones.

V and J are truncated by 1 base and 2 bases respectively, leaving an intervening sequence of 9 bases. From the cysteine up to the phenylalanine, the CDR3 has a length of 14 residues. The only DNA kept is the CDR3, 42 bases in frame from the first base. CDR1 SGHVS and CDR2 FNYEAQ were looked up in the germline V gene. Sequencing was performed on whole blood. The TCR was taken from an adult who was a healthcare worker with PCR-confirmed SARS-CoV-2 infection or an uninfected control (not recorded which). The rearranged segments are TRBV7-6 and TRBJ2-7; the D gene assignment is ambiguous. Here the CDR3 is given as CASSLGNGPYEQYF. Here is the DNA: TGTGCCAGCAGCTTAGGTAATGGCCCCTACGAGCAGTACTTC.